Listed here is a single TCR beta chain. This CDR3 region has 13 residues. CDR1 and CDR2 from the germline V gene are SGHNT and YYREEE (reference sequence). V lost 5 bases, J lost 6 bases, and 12 bases lay in between. This sample was included in a study of blood T cell repertoires in COVID-19. Study background: T cells, B-cell-depleted T cells, or PBMCs supplied cDNA or gDNA.

Measured with immunoSEQ multiplex PCR; TCRdb has only the in-frame clones, and not every one. Found here are under 300,000 clones, 80% to 90% of them singletons; the top ten hold roughly 4.8%. The TCR sequence derives from a woman aged 40 to 50 who had recovered from COVID-19. The sequenced material came from peripheral blood. The chain employs TRBV5-4 and TRBJ2-1; D possibly corresponds to TRBD2 (6 bases). CDR3 DNA sequence: TGTGCCAGCAGACCCCGGGACTTCAATGAGCAGTTCTTC. Its translation: CASRPRDFNEQFF.